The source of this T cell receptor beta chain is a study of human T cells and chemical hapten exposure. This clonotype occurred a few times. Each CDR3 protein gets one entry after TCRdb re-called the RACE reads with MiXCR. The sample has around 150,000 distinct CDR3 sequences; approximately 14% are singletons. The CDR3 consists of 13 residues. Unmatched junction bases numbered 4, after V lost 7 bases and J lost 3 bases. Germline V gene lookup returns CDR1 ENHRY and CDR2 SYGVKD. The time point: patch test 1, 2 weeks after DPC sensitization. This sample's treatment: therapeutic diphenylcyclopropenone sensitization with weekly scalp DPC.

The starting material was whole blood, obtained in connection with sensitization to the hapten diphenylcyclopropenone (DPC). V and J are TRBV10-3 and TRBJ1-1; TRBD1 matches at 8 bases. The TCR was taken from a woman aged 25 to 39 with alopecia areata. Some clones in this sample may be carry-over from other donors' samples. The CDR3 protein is CAITTGEDTEAFF. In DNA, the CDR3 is TGTGCCATCACGACAGGGGAGGACACTGAAGCTTTCTTT.